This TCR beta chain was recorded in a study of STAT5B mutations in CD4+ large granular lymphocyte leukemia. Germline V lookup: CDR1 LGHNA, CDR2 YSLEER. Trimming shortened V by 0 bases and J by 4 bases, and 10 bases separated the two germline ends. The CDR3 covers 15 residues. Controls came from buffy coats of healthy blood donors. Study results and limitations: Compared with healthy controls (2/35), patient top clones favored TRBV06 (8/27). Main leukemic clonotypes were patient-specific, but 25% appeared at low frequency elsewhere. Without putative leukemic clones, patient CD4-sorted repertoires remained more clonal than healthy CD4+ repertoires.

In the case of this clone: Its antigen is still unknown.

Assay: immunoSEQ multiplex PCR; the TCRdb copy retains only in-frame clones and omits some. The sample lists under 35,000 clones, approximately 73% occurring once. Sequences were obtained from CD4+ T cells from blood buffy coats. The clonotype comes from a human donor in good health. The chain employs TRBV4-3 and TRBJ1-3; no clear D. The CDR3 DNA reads TGCGCCAGCAGCCAAGATCTTGGGGAAGGAAACACCATATATTTT. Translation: CASSQDLGEGNTIYF.